A single sample gave rise to the 20 T cell receptor beta chains below, sequenced in a study of cytotoxic CD8 clonotypes in ibrutinib-treated CLL. Repertoires were generated with immunoSEQ multiplex PCR, while TCRdb's copy carries only in-frame clones and drops some. The sample includes roughly 330,000 clones, roughly 70% seen only once; the top ten take 6.3%. The source material was PBMCs, sampled after 36 months of ibrutinib treatment. Every receptor here comes from a human donor with chronic lymphocytic leukemia.

The chain uses TRBV6-5 and TRBJ2-7; D uncertain. Germline V gene data show CDR1 as MNHEY and CDR2 as SVGAGI. CDR3 length: 15 residues. The germline V and J ends were trimmed by 6 bases and 3 bases, with 18 bases remaining between them. The CDR3 nucleotides read TGTGCCAGCAGCCCCCGATCCGGACGACGCTACGAGCAGTACTTC. This gives the protein CASSPRSGRRYEQYF.

The J gene is TRBJ2-4, the V gene TRBV5-1; D is possibly TRBD1 or TRBD2 (5 bases each). Trimming stripped 4 bases from V and 7 bases from J, with 12 bases between. Germline CDR1 SGHRS, CDR2 YFSETQ. The CDR3 has 13 residues. CDR3 sequence (DNA): TGCGCCAGCAGCCCCGCCGGGGCGAACATTCAGTACTTC. Protein sequence: CASSPAGANIQYF.

This clone was picked up a small number of times. V gene TRBV7-2 combines with J gene TRBJ1-5, with D possibly matching TRBD1 (6 bases). From germline, CDR1 is SGHTA and CDR2 FQGNSA. V was pared by 3 bases and J by 2 bases, with 11 bases between. The CDR3 runs to 15 residues. The CDR3 here is CASSLGRGGNQPQHF. CDR3 sequence (DNA): TGTGCCAGCAGCTTGGGCAGGGGAGGCAATCAGCCCCAGCATTTT.

V usage is TRBV2 and J usage is TRBJ1-5; 9 nucleotides agree with TRBD1. The CDR3 is 14 residues long. The trim removed 7 bases at V and 5 bases at J, leaving 6 bases unmatched. Germline CDR1 SNHLY, CDR2 FYNNEI. The CDR3 nucleotides read TGTGCCAGCACCTGGAGGACAGGGGATCAGCCCCAGCATTTT. This translates into CASTWRTGDQPQHF.

The chain couples TRBV2 to TRBJ1-2; 7 nucleotides line up with TRBD1. Germline values: CDR1 SNHLY, CDR2 FYNNEI. V was clipped by 2 bases and J by 8 bases; unmatched bases: 8. CDR3 length: 14 residues. This CDR3 is CASSERGQSKGYTF. The CDR3 nucleotides read TGTGCCAGCAGTGAAAGGGGACAGAGCAAAGGCTACACCTTC.

The chain links TRBV6-5 to TRBJ2-3; D unclear. V shed 5 bases and J shed 1 base, with 7 bases lying between them. CDR3 length equals 13 residues. The germline CDR1 and CDR2 sequences are MNHEY and SVGAGI. In DNA form, the CDR3 reads TGTGCCAGCAGTCGGTGGGGCACAGATACGCAGTATTTT. This encodes CASSRWGTDTQYF.

The chain uses TRBV4-2 and TRBJ1-5; 7 bases are a match to TRBD1. V was pared by 1 base and J by 7 bases, with 7 bases of the junction left unmatched. CDR3 size: 15 residues. Germline V gene data show CDR1 as LGHNA and CDR2 as YNFKEQ. The CDR3: CASSQGTGVGQPQHF. CDR3 sequence (DNA): TGTGCCAGCAGCCAAGGAACAGGGGTAGGGCAGCCCCAGCATTTT.

The rearrangement joins TRBV29-1 to TRBJ2-3; 9 bases match TRBD1. Germline CDR1 SQVTM, CDR2 ANQGSEA. This CDR3 region has 14 residues. The J segment lost 1 base and the V segment lost 6 bases, leaving 5 bases of the junction unmatched. The CDR3 protein is CSVYRDRGTDTQYF. In nucleotides, the CDR3 is TGCAGCGTCTACCGGGACAGGGGCACAGATACGCAGTATTTT.

This clone was observed a handful of times. The chain is built from TRBV5-8 and TRBJ1-5, with TRBD1 matching 12 bases. CDR3 length: 15 residues. The ends lost 4 bases at V and 6 bases at J; junction bases unmatched: 5. Germline values: CDR1 SGHTS, CDR2 YDEGEE. In nucleotides, the CDR3 is TGTGCCAGCAGCCCCGGGACAGGGGGCATTCAGCCCCAGCATTTT. Its translation is CASSPGTGGIQPQHF.

This sequence joins TRBV6-1 and TRBJ1-2; no reliable D call. The CDR3 is made up of 13 amino acids. V was clipped by 6 bases and J by 5 bases, with 13 bases between them. CDR1 MNHNS and CDR2 SASEGT come from the germline V gene. CDR3 residues: CASRAGETYGYTF. DNA for the CDR3: TGTGCCAGCAGGGCCGGGGAAACTTATGGCTACACCTTC.

This clone was counted a few times. The gene calls are TRBV29-1 and TRBJ2-7, with 10 bases aligning to TRBD1. Trimming took 4 bases from V and 4 from J; bases not matched to a gene: 7. This CDR3 comprises 14 residues. CDR1 is SQVTM and CDR2 is ANQGSEA in the germline V gene. This CDR3 is CSVGYGTGDYEQYF. CDR3 DNA sequence: TGCAGCGTTGGTTATGGGACAGGGGATTACGAGCAGTACTTC.

CDR3 region: CASSLSRRSYEQYF. The CDR3 DNA reads TGTGCCAGCAGCTTATCCAGGCGATCCTACGAGCAGTACTTC. The J gene is TRBJ2-7, the V gene TRBV13; no definite D call. Per germline, CDR1 PRHDT and CDR2 FYEKMQ (reference sequence). The CDR3 consists of 14 residues. The germline V and J ends were trimmed by 2 bases and 1 base, with 9 bases remaining between them.

The chain carries TRBV18 and TRBJ1-2; no clear D. Trimming removed 2 bases from V and 8 bases from J, with 9 bases in between. The CDR3 has 12 residues. CDR1 is KGHSH, CDR2 LQKENI, per germline. CDR3 DNA: TGTGCCAGCTCACCATCAGGAGGGGGCTACACCTTC. The encoded protein is CASSPSGGGYTF.

This clone came up a few times. The genes are TRBV11-2 and TRBJ1-2; unclear D gene. The germline V gene has CDR1 SGHAT and CDR2 FQNNGV. The germline V and J ends were trimmed by 5 bases and 2 bases, with 27 bases remaining between them. The CDR3 extends over 19 amino acids. As DNA, the CDR3 is TGTGCCAGCAGCCCCCACCCGTTGACACCCACCAAATACAACTATGGCTACACCTTC. This codes for CASSPHPLTPTKYNYGYTF.

The gene calls are TRBV7-6 and TRBJ2-7, with D possibly being TRBD2 (6 bases). The V and J ends lost 8 bases and 3 bases respectively, with 17 bases between them. Germline CDR1 and CDR2: SGHVS and FNYEAQ. The CDR3 runs to 14 residues. The chain's CDR3 is CASRRVAGSYEQYF. In DNA form, the CDR3 reads TGTGCCAGCCGACGGGTGGCGGGGAGCTACGAGCAGTACTTC.

J is TRBJ1-5 and V is TRBV27, with 7 positions matching TRBD1. Germline loops: CDR1 MNHEY, CDR2 SMNVEV (reference sequence). With V trimmed by 7 bases and J by 5 bases, 17 bases remained unmatched. This CDR3 has 17 residues. CDR3 sequence: CASTARTRRGHDQPQHF. CDR3 nucleotides: TGTGCCAGCACCGCGAGGACGCGGAGGGGGCACGATCAGCCCCAGCATTTT.

The chain employs TRBV25-1 and TRBJ1-2; TRBD1 is a possible D gene (6 bases). Germline CDR1 MGHDK, CDR2 SYGVNS. This CDR3 is built from 12 residues. The germline V and J ends were trimmed by 6 bases and 8 bases, with 13 bases remaining between them. This CDR3 is CASSPGEWGYTF. CDR3 sequence (DNA): TGTGCCAGCAGCCCAGGGGAGTGGGGCTACACCTTC.

This clone was seen a handful of times. The chain joins TRBV6-1 to TRBJ2-1, with 8 bases aligning to TRBD2. The CDR3 sequence is 14 residues long. Germline CDR1 reads MNHNS; CDR2 reads SASEGT. J was trimmed by 6 bases and V by 5 bases; bases with no gene match: 6. Written as DNA, the CDR3 is TGTGCCAGCAGTTTGAGCGGGAGACGCAATGAGCAGTTCTTC. This sequence encodes CASSLSGRRNEQFF.

J is TRBJ2-7 and V is TRBV29-1, with 8 bases fitting TRBD2. The V gene end was trimmed by 3 bases and the J gene end by 5 bases; junction bases not matched to a gene: 9. This CDR3 is built from 14 residues. Per the germline V gene, CDR1 is SQVTM and CDR2 is ANQGSEA. The CDR3 region has the DNA TGCAGCGTTGATAGTGCGGGAGGTTTCGACGAGCAGTACTTC. It yields the protein CSVDSAGGFDEQYF.

J is TRBJ2-2 and V is TRBV10-3; D unresolved. The CDR3 extends over 12 amino acids. Germline V gives CDR1 ENHRY, CDR2 SYGVKD. V lost 6 bases to trimming and J lost 3 bases, with 5 bases between them. The CDR3, as DNA: TGTGCCATCAGGCCCGACACCGGGGAGCTGTTTTTT. This translates into CAIRPDTGELFF.